Sequencing of this TCR beta chain was carried out in a study of blood T cell repertoires in COVID-19. In the study overall: Sites in the United States, Italy and Spain provided acute and convalescent COVID-19 samples. From T cells, B-cell-depleted T cells, or PBMCs came the material, which was cDNA or gDNA.

Germline V gives CDR1 LGHDT, CDR2 YNNKEL (reference sequence). CDR3 length equals 16 residues. The ends were cut back, 4 bases at V and 0 bases at J, with 13 bases in the middle. Per the authors' pipeline: For nucleated cells, counts were estimated from reference gene primer amplification. Measured with immunoSEQ multiplex PCR; TCRdb has only the in-frame clones, and not every one. V and J calls and clone size are those listed in that table; D and trimming were worked out from the DNA. The sample lists more than 150,000 clones, roughly 90% occurring once. The gene calls are TRBV3-1 (or the pseudogene TRBV3-2) and TRBJ1-3; D perhaps matches TRBD1 (6 bases). The clonotype comes from a man aged 55 to 70 with acute or convalescent COVID-19. The sample consisted of peripheral blood. DNA for the CDR3: TGTGCCAGCAGCCGACAGGACCCCTTCTCTGGAAACACCATATATTTT. Residues: CASSRQDPFSGNTIYF.